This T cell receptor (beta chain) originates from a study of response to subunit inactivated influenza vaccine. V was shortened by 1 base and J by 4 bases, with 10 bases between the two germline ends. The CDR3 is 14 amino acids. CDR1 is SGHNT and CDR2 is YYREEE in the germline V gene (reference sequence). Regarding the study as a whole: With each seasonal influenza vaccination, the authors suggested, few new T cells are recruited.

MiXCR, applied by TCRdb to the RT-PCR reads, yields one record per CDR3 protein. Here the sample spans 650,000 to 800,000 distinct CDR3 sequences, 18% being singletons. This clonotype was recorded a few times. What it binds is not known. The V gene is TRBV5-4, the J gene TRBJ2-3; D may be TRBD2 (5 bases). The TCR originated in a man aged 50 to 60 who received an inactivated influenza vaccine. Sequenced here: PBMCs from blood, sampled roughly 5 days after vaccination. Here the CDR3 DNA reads TGTGCCAGCAGCTTGCAGGCTAGCCCAGATACGCAGTATTTT. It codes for CASSLQASPDTQYF.